Sequencing of this T cell receptor beta chain was carried out in a study of blood T cell repertoires in COVID-19. Study overall: Acute-phase and convalescent COVID-19 samples originated in the United States, Italy and Spain. PBMCs, B-cell-depleted T cells, or T cells were the source of the cDNA or gDNA that made up the material.

Germline V CDR1 and CDR2: SGHDT, YYEEEE. The V and J ends lost 4 bases and 7 bases, in that order; junction bases with no gene match: 5. This CDR3 has 14 amino acids. In the original processing: Estimation of nucleated cell counts was performed using reference gene primer amplification. Repertoires were generated with immunoSEQ multiplex PCR, while TCRdb's copy carries only in-frame clones and drops some. V and J calls and clone size come straight from that table; D and trimming were deduced from the DNA. The sample includes over 30,000 clones, 65% to 85% seen only once; the top ten take approximately 30%.

Material for sequencing was peripheral blood. The rearrangement links TRBV5-6 to TRBJ1-5, with TRBD1 matching over 10 bases. This TCR came from an elderly man with active or convalescent COVID-19. This CDR3 is CASSKDRGRQPQHF. In nucleotides, the CDR3 is TGTGCCAGCAGCAAGGACAGGGGGAGGCAGCCCCAGCATTTT.